The 22 T cell receptor beta chains below come from one sample, sequenced in a study of blood T cell repertoires in COVID-19. This table comes from immunoSEQ multiplex PCR, and its TCRdb copy is limited to in-frame clones, with some not included. The repertoire holds a few hundred thousand clones, with 80% to 90% as singletons. Sequenced material: PBMCs or T cells enriched from blood (not recorded which). Receptors were obtained from a young woman who had recovered from COVID-19.

This clone was seen once. The chain couples TRBV7-9 to TRBJ1-1; 12 bases align to TRBD1. The junction had 2 bases not matched to a gene; V was cut back by 3 bases and J by 3 bases. The CDR3 is 15 amino acids. Germline-derived CDR1 and CDR2 are SEHNR and FQNEAQ (reference sequence). CDR3 sequence: CASSLGQGADTEAFF. CDR3 nucleotides: TGTGCCAGCAGCTTGGGACAGGGGGCTGACACTGAAGCTTTCTTT.

This clone came up once. The chain has TRBV3-1 (or the pseudogene TRBV3-2) and TRBJ1-2, with 8 nucleotides matching TRBD1. After removal of 5 bases from V and 8 bases from J, the junction contained 7 bases not matched to a gene. Germline V lookup: CDR1 LGHDT, CDR2 YNNKEL (reference sequence). The CDR3 loop spans 13 amino acids. The chain's CDR3 is CASSSGQGGGYTF. The CDR3 nucleotides read TGTGCCAGCAGCTCTGGACAGGGAGGGGGCTACACCTTC.

The chain is built from TRBV7-2 and TRBJ1-2, with no clear D. Trimming cost V 2 bases and J 7 bases, with 17 bases left between them. Germline V gives CDR1 SGHTA, CDR2 FQGNSA. CDR3 size: 15 residues. CDR3 nucleotide sequence: TGTGCCAGCAGCTTACTACTGACGTTGGGAGGTGGCTACACCTTC. Amino acid sequence: CASSLLLTLGGGYTF.

The chain links TRBV11-2 to TRBJ1-4; D is perhaps TRBD1 (6 bases). V was cut by 5 bases and J by 6 bases, with 13 bases left in between. The CDR3 length is 14 residues. Germline V gives CDR1 SGHAT, CDR2 FQNNGV. The CDR3 nucleotides read TGTGCCAGCAGCGGCTGGGGGCTTGATGAAAAACTGTTTTTT. The encoded protein is CASSGWGLDEKLFF.

The chain links TRBV27 to TRBJ1-1, with D tentatively TRBD1 (5 bases). CDR3 size: 16 residues. Trimming pared 7 bases from V and 5 bases from J, leaving 23 bases between. Germline-derived CDR1 and CDR2 are MNHEY and SMNVEV (reference sequence). CDR3 loop: CASNPHGGRGRTEAFF. As DNA, the CDR3 is TGTGCCAGCAACCCGCACGGGGGAAGGGGAAGGACTGAAGCTTTCTTT.

This CDR3 reads CASSGDTGYNEQFF. The CDR3 nucleotides read TGTGCCAGCAGCGGAGATACAGGATACAATGAGCAGTTCTTC. The chain has TRBV9 and TRBJ2-1; tentatively, D is TRBD1 (5 bases). Germline loops: CDR1 SGDLS, CDR2 YYNGEE. CDR3 length: 14 amino acids. V was shortened by 3 bases and J by 4 bases, with 11 bases between the two germline ends.

The CDR3 sequence is CASSENRGTDTQYF. The CDR3 region has the DNA TGTGCCAGCAGTGAAAACAGGGGGACAGATACGCAGTATTTT. This rearrangement joins TRBV6-1 to TRBJ2-3; TRBD1 matches 8 bases. Germline CDR1 MNHNS, CDR2 SASEGT. This CDR3 has 14 amino acids. Unmatched junction bases numbered 1, after V lost 2 bases and J lost 3 bases.

This chain connects TRBV12-5 to TRBJ2-6; 7 positions agree with TRBD1. Germline assignment: CDR1 LGHNT and CDR2 FRNRAP. The ends lost 5 bases at V and 5 bases at J; junction bases unmatched: 3. CDR3 length: 14 residues. The CDR3 reads CASGVQGRANVLTF. CDR3 coding DNA: TGTGCTAGTGGTGTACAGGGGCGGGCCAACGTCCTGACTTTC.

This chain links TRBV29-1 with TRBJ1-3; D ambiguous. The germline V gene has CDR1 SQVTM and CDR2 ANQGSEA. The CDR3 contains 14 residues. Trimming left V 7 bases short and J 4 bases short, with 17 bases between. The CDR3, as DNA: TGCAGCGCCCTAAGTGCGAGGCCCGGAAACACCATATATTTT. Translated, it gives CSALSARPGNTIYF.

This sequence joins TRBV5-8 and TRBJ1-4; TRBD1 matches 8 bases. The V gene end was trimmed by 4 bases and the J gene end by 7 bases; junction bases not matched to a gene: 12. CDR1 and CDR2 (germline): SGHTS, YDEGEE. The CDR3 extends over 16 amino acids. CDR3 sequence: CASSHVRTGRGEKLFF. CDR3 in DNA: TGTGCCAGCAGCCACGTCCGGACAGGGCGAGGTGAAAAACTGTTTTTT.

The rearrangement links TRBV4-1 to TRBJ2-5, with TRBD2 identical over 8 bases. Germline CDR1 and CDR2: MGHRA and YSYEKL. The CDR3 contains 16 residues. V shed 4 bases, J shed 1 base, and the junction held 8 bases outside the gene matches. CDR3: CASSPLGGASQETQYF. The CDR3 nucleotides are TGCGCCAGCAGCCCCCTCGGGGGGGCCTCCCAAGAGACCCAGTACTTC.

The V call is TRBV6-6, the J call TRBJ2-3; 9 nucleotides line up with TRBD2. The germline V gene has CDR1 MNHNY and CDR2 SVGAGI (reference sequence). The CDR3 consists of 15 residues. V lost 2 bases to trimming and J lost 2 bases; unmatched junction nucleotides: 2. Here the CDR3 DNA reads TGTGCCAGCAGTTACGCGGGAGGGTACACAGATACGCAGTATTTT. Protein: CASSYAGGYTDTQYF.

The CDR3 DNA sequence: TGTGCCAGCAGCTTAGGACAGGCCCAACTGACGAACACTGAAGCTTTCTTT. It codes for CASSLGQAQLTNTEAFF. The chain combines TRBV5-5 with TRBJ1-1, with 7 bases aligning to TRBD1. CDR1 is SGHKS, CDR2 YYEKEE, per germline (reference sequence). J lost 1 base, V lost 2 bases, and 11 bases had no gene match. This CDR3 region has 17 residues.

The chain combines TRBV19 with TRBJ1-6, with 8 bases identical to TRBD1. V shed 7 bases and J 8 bases; nucleotides not matched to a gene: 7. This CDR3 spans 14 amino acids. Per germline, CDR1 LNHDA and CDR2 SQIVND (reference sequence). DNA of the CDR3: TGTGCCAGTACCCAGGGACAGGAGTATTCACCCCTCCACTTT. Translation: CASTQGQEYSPLHF.

The chain couples TRBV5-1 to TRBJ1-1; a weak D match, TRBD1 (6 bases). The V gene lost 0 bases and the J gene lost 5 bases, with 14 bases spanning the gap. Germline V gene sequence: CDR1 SGHRS, CDR2 YFSETQ. The CDR3 consists of 15 residues. CDR3 residues: CASSLGDLTGTEAFF. The CDR3 nucleotides are TGCGCCAGCAGCTTGGGGGACCTTACAGGGACTGAAGCTTTCTTT.

The chain is built from TRBV6-2 or TRBV6-3 and TRBJ2-7, with TRBD2 matching 12 bases. This CDR3 region has 16 residues. Germline V gene sequence: CDR1 MNHEY, CDR2 SVGEGT. V was pared by 0 bases and J by 2 bases, with 2 bases of the junction left unmatched. Here the CDR3 reads CASSYSRTSGAYEQYF. CDR3 DNA: TGTGCCAGCAGTTACTCTAGGACTAGCGGGGCCTACGAGCAGTACTTC.

This clone occurred once. CDR3 sequence reads: CASSLDRYEQYF. CDR3 in DNA: TGTGCCAGCAGCTTGGATCGGTACGAGCAGTACTTC. The gene calls are TRBV5-6 and TRBJ2-7; D gene unclear. The CDR3 has 12 amino acids. The germline V gene has CDR1 SGHDT and CDR2 YYEEEE. V lost 0 bases and J lost 4, with 5 bases in between.

This sequence joins TRBV9 and TRBJ1-2, with 8 bases matching TRBD1. The CDR3 sequence is 17 residues long. Trimming cost V 2 bases and J 2 bases; bases outside gene matches: 11. Looked up from germline, CDR1 is SGDLS and CDR2 is YYNGEE. The CDR3 region is CASSVGRGLGLNYGYTF. CDR3 coding DNA: TGTGCCAGCAGCGTTGGCAGGGGGCTCGGTTTAAACTATGGCTACACCTTC. The entire variable domain, with the rest obtained from reference TRBV9 and TRBJ1-2, is as follows: DSGVTQTPKHLITATGQRVTLRCSPRSGDLSVYWYQQSLDQGLQFLIQYYNGEERAKGNILERFSAQQFPDLHSELNLSSLELGDSALYFCASSVGRGLGLNYGYTFGSGTRLTVV.

The chain links TRBV20-1 to TRBJ2-5; D gene ambiguous. Trimming pared 1 base from V and 9 bases from J, leaving 6 bases between. The V gene's germline CDR1 is DFQATT and CDR2 SNEGSKA (reference sequence). There are 10 residues in the CDR3. The CDR3 reads CSARVVAQYF. In DNA form, the CDR3 reads TGCAGTGCTAGAGTAGTGGCCCAGTACTTC.

The rearrangement links TRBV7-3 to TRBJ2-7, with TRBD1 matching 10 bases. CDR3 length: 13 residues. Trimming removed 4 bases from V and 6 bases from J; junction bases left unmatched: 3. Germline CDR1 is SGHTA and CDR2 is FQGTGA. The CDR3 sequence: CASSSDRGGEQYF. DNA for the CDR3: TGTGCCAGCAGCTCGGACAGGGGGGGCGAGCAGTACTTC.

Note on this clone: Compared with germline, one end of the junction differs, possibly owing to a read error. V gene TRBV5-4 combines with J gene TRBJ2-6; D unclear. The CDR3 runs to 17 residues. CDR1 and CDR2 (germline): SGHNT, YYREEE (reference sequence). As DNA, the CDR3 is TGTGCCAGCAGTCCGTCTGGGCGTCTCTCTGGGTCCAACGTCCTGACTTTC. It is translated as CASSPSGRLSGSNVLTF.

V and J are TRBV7-9 and TRBJ1-4; tentatively, D is TRBD1 (6 bases). The V gene's germline CDR1 is SEHNR and CDR2 FQNEAQ (reference sequence). The CDR3 sequence is 14 residues long. The V and J ends lost 5 bases and 7 bases respectively, with 14 bases between them. CDR3 DNA sequence: TGTGCCAGCAGCCGTGAGGGAGGGGGTGAAAAACTGTTTTTT. Translated: CASSREGGGEKLFF.